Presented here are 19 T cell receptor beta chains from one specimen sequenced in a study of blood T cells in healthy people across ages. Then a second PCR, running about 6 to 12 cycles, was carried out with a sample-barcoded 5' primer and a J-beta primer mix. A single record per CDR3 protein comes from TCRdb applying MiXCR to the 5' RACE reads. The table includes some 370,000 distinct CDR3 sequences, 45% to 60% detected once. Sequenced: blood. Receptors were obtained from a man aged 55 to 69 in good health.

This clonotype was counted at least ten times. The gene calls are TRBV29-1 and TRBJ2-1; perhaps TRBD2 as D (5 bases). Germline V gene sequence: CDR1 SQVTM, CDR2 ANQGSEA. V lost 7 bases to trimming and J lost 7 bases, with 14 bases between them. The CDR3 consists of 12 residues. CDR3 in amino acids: CSGRVPGNEQFF. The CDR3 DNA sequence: TGCAGCGGCCGGGTACCGGGAAATGAGCAGTTCTTC.

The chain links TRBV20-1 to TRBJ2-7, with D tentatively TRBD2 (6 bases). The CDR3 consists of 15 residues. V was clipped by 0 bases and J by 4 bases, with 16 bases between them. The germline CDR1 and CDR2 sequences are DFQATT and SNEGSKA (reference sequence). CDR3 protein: CSARDLGGFGYEQYF. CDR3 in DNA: TGCAGTGCTAGAGATCTCGGGGGATTCGGGTACGAGCAGTACTTC.

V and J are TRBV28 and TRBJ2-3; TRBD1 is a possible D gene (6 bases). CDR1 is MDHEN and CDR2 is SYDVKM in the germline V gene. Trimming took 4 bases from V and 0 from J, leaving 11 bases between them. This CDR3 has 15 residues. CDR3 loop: CASSSTGSSTDTQYF. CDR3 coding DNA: TGTGCCAGCAGTTCGACAGGATCTAGCACAGATACGCAGTATTTT.

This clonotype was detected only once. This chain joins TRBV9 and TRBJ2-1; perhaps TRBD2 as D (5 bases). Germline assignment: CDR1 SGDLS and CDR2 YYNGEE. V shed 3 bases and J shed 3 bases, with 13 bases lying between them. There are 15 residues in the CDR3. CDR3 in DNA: TGTGCCAGCAGCGGTGGGCGAGCGGTCTACAATGAGCAGTTCTTC. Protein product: CASSGGRAVYNEQFF.

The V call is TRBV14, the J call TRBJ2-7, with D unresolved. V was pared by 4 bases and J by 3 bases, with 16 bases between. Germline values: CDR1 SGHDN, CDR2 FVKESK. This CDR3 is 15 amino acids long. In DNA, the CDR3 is TGTGCCAGCAGCCCCCGAGTGGGGTCCGTCTACGAGCAGTACTTC. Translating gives CASSPRVGSVYEQYF.

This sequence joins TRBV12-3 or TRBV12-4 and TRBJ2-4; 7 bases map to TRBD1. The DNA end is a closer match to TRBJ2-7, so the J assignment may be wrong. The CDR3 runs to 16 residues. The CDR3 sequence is CASSLGDRAKLYEQYF. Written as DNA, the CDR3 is TGTGCCAGCAGTTTAGGCGACAGGGCGAAGCTCTACGAGCAGTACTTC.

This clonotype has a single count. CDR3 amino acids: CASETSGGYTDTQYF. The DNA of the CDR3 is TGTGCCAGCGAAACCAGCGGGGGGTACACAGATACGCAGTATTTT. V is TRBV6-6 and J is TRBJ2-3; 9 nucleotides agree with TRBD2. The CDR3 is made up of 15 amino acids. With V trimmed by 8 bases and J by 2 bases, 8 bases remained unmatched. The germline gives CDR1 MNHNY, CDR2 SVGAGI (reference sequence).

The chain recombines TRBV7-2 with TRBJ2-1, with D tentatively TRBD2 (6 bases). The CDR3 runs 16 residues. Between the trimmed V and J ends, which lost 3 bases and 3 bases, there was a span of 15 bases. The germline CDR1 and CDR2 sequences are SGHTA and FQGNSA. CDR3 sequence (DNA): TGTGCCAGCAGCTTCGGGGCCAGGAGGGGCTACAATGAGCAGTTCTTC. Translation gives CASSFGARRGYNEQFF.

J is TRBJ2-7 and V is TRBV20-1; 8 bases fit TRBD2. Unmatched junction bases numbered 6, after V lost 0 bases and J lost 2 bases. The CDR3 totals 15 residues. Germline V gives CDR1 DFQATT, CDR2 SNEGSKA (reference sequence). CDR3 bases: TGCAGTGCTAGAGATATTACTAGCGGTCCCTACGAGCAGTACTTC. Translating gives CSARDITSGPYEQYF.

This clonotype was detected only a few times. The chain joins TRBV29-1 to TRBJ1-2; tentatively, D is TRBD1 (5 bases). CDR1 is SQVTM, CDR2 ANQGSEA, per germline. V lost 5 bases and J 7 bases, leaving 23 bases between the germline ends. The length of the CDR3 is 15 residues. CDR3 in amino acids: CSVSTVDTASSGYTF. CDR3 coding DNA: TGCAGCGTTTCTACCGTGGACACTGCGAGCAGTGGCTACACCTTC.

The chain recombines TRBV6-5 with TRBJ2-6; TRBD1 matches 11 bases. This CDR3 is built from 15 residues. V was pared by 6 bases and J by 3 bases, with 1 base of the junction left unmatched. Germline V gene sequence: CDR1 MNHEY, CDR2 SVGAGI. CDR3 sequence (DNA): TGTGCCAGCAGGGACAGGGGGCTTGGGGCCAACGTCCTGACTTTC. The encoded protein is CASRDRGLGANVLTF.

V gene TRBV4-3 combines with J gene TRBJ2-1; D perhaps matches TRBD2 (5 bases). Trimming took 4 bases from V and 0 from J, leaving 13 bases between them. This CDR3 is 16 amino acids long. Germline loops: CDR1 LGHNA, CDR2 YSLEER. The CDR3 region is CASSLGGSVSYNEQFF. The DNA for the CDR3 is TGCGCCAGCAGCCTAGGAGGCAGCGTCTCCTACAATGAGCAGTTCTTC.

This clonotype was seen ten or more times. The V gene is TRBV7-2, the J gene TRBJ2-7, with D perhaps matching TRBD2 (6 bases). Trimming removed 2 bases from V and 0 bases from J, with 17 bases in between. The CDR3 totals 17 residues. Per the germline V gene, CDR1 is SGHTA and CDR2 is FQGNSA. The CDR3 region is CASSLSALARTSYEQYF. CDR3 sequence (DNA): TGTGCCAGCAGCTTAAGTGCTCTAGCGCGTACCTCCTACGAGCAGTACTTC.

The CDR3 loop is CASSQDGLNLDTQYF. The CDR3 nucleotides are TGTGCCAGCAGCCAAGATGGGCTCAACCTTGATACGCAGTATTTT. The chain combines TRBV3-1 with TRBJ2-3; D is uncertain. Germline assignment: CDR1 LGHDT and CDR2 YNNKEL (reference sequence). This CDR3 contains 15 residues. The V end was cut by 0 bases, the J end by 6 bases, with 13 bases between.

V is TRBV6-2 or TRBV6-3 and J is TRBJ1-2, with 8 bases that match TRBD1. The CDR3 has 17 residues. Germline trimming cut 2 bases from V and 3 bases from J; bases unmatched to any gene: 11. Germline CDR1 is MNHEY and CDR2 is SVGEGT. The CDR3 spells CASSYGGTGALYYGYTF. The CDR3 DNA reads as TGTGCCAGCAGTTACGGCGGGACAGGAGCCTTGTACTATGGCTACACCTTC.

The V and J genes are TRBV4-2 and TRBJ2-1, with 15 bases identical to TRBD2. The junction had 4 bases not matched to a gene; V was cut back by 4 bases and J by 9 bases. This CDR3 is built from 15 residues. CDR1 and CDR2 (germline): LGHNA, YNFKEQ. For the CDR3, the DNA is TGTGCCAGCAGCCGTGGACTAGCGGGAGGGGCTGAGCAGTTCTTC. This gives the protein CASSRGLAGGAEQFF.

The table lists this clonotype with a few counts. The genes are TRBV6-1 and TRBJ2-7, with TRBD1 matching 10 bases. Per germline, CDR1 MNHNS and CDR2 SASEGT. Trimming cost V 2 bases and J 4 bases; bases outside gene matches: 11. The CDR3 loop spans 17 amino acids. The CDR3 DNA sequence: TGTGCCAGCAGTGAATATACCGGGACAGGGGTACCGTACGAGCAGTACTTC. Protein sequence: CASSEYTGTGVPYEQYF.

The DNA for the CDR3 is TGTGCCACCAGCCGGGACATCGACTACAATGAGCAGTTCTTC. It is translated as CATSRDIDYNEQFF. This chain links TRBV15 with TRBJ2-1, with a tentative D call TRBD1 (6 bases). This CDR3 is 14 amino acids long. The V end lost 5 bases, the J end lost 3 bases, and 11 bases lay between the germline ends. Germline loops: CDR1 LNHNV, CDR2 YYDKDF (reference sequence).

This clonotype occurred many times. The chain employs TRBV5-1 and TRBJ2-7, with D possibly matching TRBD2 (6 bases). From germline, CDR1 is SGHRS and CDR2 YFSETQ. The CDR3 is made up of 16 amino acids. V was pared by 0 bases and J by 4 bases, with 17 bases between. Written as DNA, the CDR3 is TGCGCCAGCAGCTTGGCCCCGACTAGTACCGTTTACGAGCAGTACTTC. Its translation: CASSLAPTSTVYEQYF.